This record covers a single TCR beta chain. Whereas donors were nominally healthy upon sampling, unrecorded immune exposures were probable. The data derive from a study of cytomegalovirus exposure and HLA in healthy donors. Turning to the study itself: There were 350 to 400 genotyped donors. Of these, roughly 80% fell in the genetic ancestry cluster associated with self-reported Caucasian donors.

The ends were cut back, 6 bases at V and 4 bases at J, with 10 bases in the middle. The CDR3 runs to 13 residues. CDR1 and CDR2 from the germline V gene are MNHNS and SASEGT. Amplification used 60 Vbeta primers and 13 Jbeta primers. The table came from immunoSEQ multiplex PCR; TCRdb's copy has only in-frame clones and leaves some out. The sample gives some 56,000 clones, 82% of which show up once; 2.5% to 3.5% is in the top ten. Sequenced material: PBMCs. The TCR sequence derives from a man aged 50 to 60 in good health and CMV-seronegative. The rearrangement links TRBV6-1 to TRBJ1-5; D may be TRBD1 (6 bases). The CDR3 loop reads CASRPGQNQPQHF. CDR3 DNA sequence: TGTGCCAGCAGACCCGGACAGAATCAGCCCCAGCATTTT.